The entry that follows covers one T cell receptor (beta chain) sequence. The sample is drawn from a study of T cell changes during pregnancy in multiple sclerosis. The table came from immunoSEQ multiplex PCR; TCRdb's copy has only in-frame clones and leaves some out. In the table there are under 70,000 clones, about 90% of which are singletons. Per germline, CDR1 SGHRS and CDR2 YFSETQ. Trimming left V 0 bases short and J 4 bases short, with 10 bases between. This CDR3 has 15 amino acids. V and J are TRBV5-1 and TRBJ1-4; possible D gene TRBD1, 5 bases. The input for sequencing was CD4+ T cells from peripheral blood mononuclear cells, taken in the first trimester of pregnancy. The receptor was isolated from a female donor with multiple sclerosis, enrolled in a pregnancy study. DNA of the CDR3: TGCGCCAGCAGCTTGGGCAGGGTACATAATGAAAAACTGTTTTTT. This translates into CASSLGRVHNEKLFF. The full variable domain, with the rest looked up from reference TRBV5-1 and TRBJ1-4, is KAGVTQTPRYLIKTRGQQVTLSCSPISGHRSVSWYQQTPGQGLQFLFEYFSETQRNKGNFPGRFSGRQFSNSRSEMNVSTLELGDSALYLCASSLGRVHNEKLFFGSGTQLSVL.